These T cell receptor beta chains were read from a single sample in a study of CDR3 diversity in severe acne. TCRdb analysed the PCR reads with MiXCR anew, one entry per CDR3 protein. The repertoire holds about 85,000 distinct CDR3 sequences, with 45% to 55% as singletons. Sequencing was performed on blood. The receptor set was obtained from a male donor in good health, serving as a control. Each CDR3 is given without its conserved first and last residue.

v_call cdr3_aa
TRBV6-1 ASSPSGNQPQH
TRBV6-5 ASSYSGGDGYT
TRBV28 ASSILNTGELF
TRBV7-8 ASSRTSGTGGELF
TRBV11-3 ASSLRGGRMDTQY
TRBV7-3 ASSLGGEISYEQY
TRBV7-9 ASSASPGHRSNQPQH
TRBV7-2 ASSLPGELF
TRBV9 ASSPVAGALTYEQY
TRBV20-1 SAGASGRLANNIQY
TRBV7-9 ASSPRGETQY
TRBV10-3 AISPMDTGELF
TRBV6-1 VSSEAQEPNTEAF